The T cell receptor beta chain under discussion was sequenced for a study of cytomegalovirus exposure and HLA in healthy donors. Study information: A data release that came early held 75 million to 85 million unique TCRs from HLA-typed donors. The study, taken as a whole, reports: An analysis that came later showed most CMV-associated TCR beta chains appearing HLA-restricted. Cytomegalovirus-associated status was assigned to about 150 TCR beta chains. In a later analysis, V- and J-gene trimming of beta chains associated with a DCLRE1C missense variant, replicated independently.

Germline CDR1 and CDR2: MGHRA and YSYEKL. V lost 1 base and J lost 3, with 10 bases in between. This CDR3 has 15 amino acids. With regard to this clone: The antigen is undetermined.

Primers: 60 Vbeta forward and 13 Jbeta reverse. Here immunoSEQ multiplex PCR was the method, and the copy in TCRdb shows in-frame clones only, minus some. This table holds about 160,000 clones, more than 60% found once. The source material was PBMCs. J is TRBJ1-5 and V is TRBV4-1; a possible D gene is TRBD1 (5 bases). The clonotype was recovered from a woman younger than 45 in good health and CMV-seronegative. The CDR3 DNA is TGCGCCAGCAGCCAAGGTCCAGGGCCCAATCAGCCCCAGCATTTT. Amino acid sequence: CASSQGPGPNQPQHF.